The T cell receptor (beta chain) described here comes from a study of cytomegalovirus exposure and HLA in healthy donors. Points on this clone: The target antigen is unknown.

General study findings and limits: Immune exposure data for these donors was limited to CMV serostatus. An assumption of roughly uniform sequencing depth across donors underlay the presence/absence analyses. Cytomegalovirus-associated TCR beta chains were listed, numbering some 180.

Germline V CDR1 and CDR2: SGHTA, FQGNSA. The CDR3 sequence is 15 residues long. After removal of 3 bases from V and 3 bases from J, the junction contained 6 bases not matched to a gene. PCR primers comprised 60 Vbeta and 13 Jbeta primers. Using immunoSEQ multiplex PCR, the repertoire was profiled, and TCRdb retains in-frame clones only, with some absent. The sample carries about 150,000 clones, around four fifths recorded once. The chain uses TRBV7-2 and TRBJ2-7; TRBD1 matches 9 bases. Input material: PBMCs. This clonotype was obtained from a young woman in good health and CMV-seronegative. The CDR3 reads CASSFRQGDSYEQYF. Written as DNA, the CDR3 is TGTGCCAGCAGCTTCCGACAGGGGGATAGCTACGAGCAGTACTTC.